These 23 T cell receptor beta chains came from one sample sequenced in a study of shared clonotypes between healthy human individuals. The protocol was immunoSEQ multiplex PCR, while the TCRdb copy is restricted to in-frame clones and leaves out a portion. The profile shows around 2.5 million clones, approximately 93% of them singletons. Specimen: naive CD4+ T cells from PBMCs. Subset in this sample: CD45RA+ positively selected. The receptors were gathered from a man aged 18 to 29 in good health. Some clones in this sample may be carry-over from other donors' samples.

This chain links TRBV2 with TRBJ2-2; D gene unclear. This CDR3 comprises 14 residues. Germline V CDR1 and CDR2: SNHLY, FYNNEI. Between the trimmed V and J ends, which lost 7 bases and 0 bases, there was a span of 9 bases. CDR3 DNA sequence: TGTGCCAGCATCTTGAGCGCGAACACCGGGGAGCTGTTTTTT. Amino acid sequence: CASILSANTGELFF.

CDR3 in amino acids: CASSLSSAGGTYEQYF. CDR3 DNA sequence: TGTGCCAGCAGCTTATCATCAGCGGGAGGCACCTACGAGCAGTACTTC. The chain couples TRBV7-2 to TRBJ2-7; 9 bases are shared with TRBD2. The CDR3 sequence is 16 residues long. Germline V CDR1 and CDR2: SGHTA, FQGNSA. The J segment lost 2 bases and the V segment lost 2 bases, leaving 7 bases of the junction unmatched.

This clone came up a few times. This sample also contains other DNA sequences that code for the same CDR3. The rearrangement links TRBV29-1 to TRBJ1-5; D is ambiguous. Germline loops: CDR1 SQVTM, CDR2 ANQGSEA. Trimming cost V 6 bases and J 6 bases, with 6 bases left between them. This CDR3 is built from 10 residues. CDR3 in amino acids: CSVGGQPQHF. DNA of the CDR3: TGCAGCGTGGGAGGTCAGCCCCAGCATTTT.

This chain uses TRBV27 with TRBJ1-2; D may be TRBD1 (5 bases). Germline CDR1 and CDR2: MNHEY and SMNVEV (reference sequence). The CDR3 totals 12 residues. The V end was cut by 6 bases, the J end by 7 bases, with 12 bases between. CDR3 in DNA: TGTGCCAGCAGCACAACAGGTTTTGGCTACACCTTC. Encoded protein: CASSTTGFGYTF.

This clone was observed once. The rearrangement uses TRBV28 and TRBJ2-7; no reliable D call. Trimming shortened V by 6 bases and J by 5 bases, and 11 bases separated the two germline ends. Germline values: CDR1 MDHEN, CDR2 SYDVKM. This CDR3 has 12 residues. CDR3 sequence: CASSPAWDEQYF. The CDR3 DNA sequence: TGTGCCAGCAGCCCCGCCTGGGACGAGCAGTACTTC.

The chain carries TRBV10-1 and TRBJ2-3, with D tentatively TRBD2 (6 bases). Germline loops: CDR1 WNHNN, CDR2 SYGVQD (reference sequence). V was shortened by 2 bases and J by 2 bases, with 8 bases between the two germline ends. This CDR3 contains 14 residues. CDR3: CASSEAGYTDTQYF. DNA for the CDR3: TGCGCCAGCAGTGAGGCGGGATACACAGATACGCAGTATTTT.

For the CDR3, the DNA is TGTGCCAGCAGCCATCAGGGGTTGGACACTGAAGCTTTCTTT. It encodes CASSHQGLDTEAFF. J is TRBJ1-1 and V is TRBV4-2; a weak D match, TRBD1 (6 bases). The CDR3 consists of 14 residues. CDR1 is LGHNA, CDR2 YNFKEQ, per germline. V was pared by 3 bases and J by 3 bases, with 11 bases between.

The V call is TRBV7-3, the J call TRBJ1-5, with D unresolved. Trimming took 2 bases from V and 5 from J, leaving 7 bases between them. Germline CDR1 is SGHTA and CDR2 is FQGTGA. This CDR3 comprises 13 residues. The CDR3 DNA reads as TGTGCCAGCAGCTTATGGGGAGATCAGCCCCAGCATTTT. Protein product: CASSLWGDQPQHF.

This clone occurred once. Other nucleotide sequences in the sample specify the same CDR3. The chain employs TRBV5-4 and TRBJ2-3; D not resolved. The germline V and J ends were trimmed by 1 base and 6 bases, with 6 bases remaining between them. The CDR3 is 12 amino acids. Looked up from germline, CDR1 is SGHNT and CDR2 is YYREEE (reference sequence). CDR3 sequence (DNA): TGTGCCAGCAGCTTGATCACGGATACGCAGTATTTT. Amino acids: CASSLITDTQYF.

This clone was found once. V is TRBV2 and J is TRBJ2-5; either TRBD1 or TRBD2 may supply D (5 bases each). Trimming left V 2 bases short and J 11 bases short, with 12 bases between. The germline V gene encodes CDR1 SNHLY and CDR2 FYNNEI. The CDR3 runs 12 residues. The CDR3, as DNA: TGTGCCAGCAGTGAATCAGGGTGGGAGCAGTACTTC. Protein sequence: CASSESGWEQYF.

The chain recombines TRBV28 with TRBJ2-5; 9 nucleotides line up with TRBD2. Germline loops: CDR1 MDHEN, CDR2 SYDVKM. The CDR3 totals 16 residues. V was clipped by 6 bases and J by 4 bases; unmatched bases: 12. This chain's CDR3 is CASSPGSGGRGETQYF. The CDR3 coding sequence is TGTGCCAGCAGCCCTGGGTCCGGCGGGAGGGGAGAGACCCAGTACTTC.

CDR3 nucleotide sequence: TGTGCCAGCTTGAGGACAGGGGGTAACACTGAAGCTTTCTTT. This encodes CASLRTGGNTEAFF. The chain combines TRBV18 with TRBJ1-1; 10 nucleotides agree with TRBD1. Germline V gene sequence: CDR1 KGHSH, CDR2 LQKENI. The V gene end was trimmed by 7 bases and the J gene end by 2 bases; junction bases not matched to a gene: 4. The CDR3 sequence is 14 residues long.

The chain employs TRBV2 and TRBJ1-2; D perhaps matches TRBD1 (5 bases). Germline V CDR1 and CDR2: SNHLY, FYNNEI. The CDR3 has 13 residues. Trimming took off 1 base at V and 7 bases at J, with 10 bases between the two ends. CDR3 sequence reads: CASSEGRVSGYTF. CDR3 nucleotides: TGTGCCAGCAGTGAAGGCAGGGTGAGTGGCTACACCTTC.

The rearrangement joins TRBV2 to TRBJ2-6; 7 bases agree with TRBD1. The CDR3 sequence is 16 residues long. Trimming at V came to 6 bases and at J to 6 bases, leaving 11 bases not matched to a gene. From germline, CDR1 is SNHLY and CDR2 FYNNEI. CDR3 sequence: CASSETTGSSANVLTF. CDR3 DNA sequence: TGTGCCAGCAGCGAGACGACAGGGTCGTCGGCCAACGTCCTGACTTTC.

The CDR3 DNA sequence: TGTGCCAGCAGCTTAGGGGCTCCTCGGGAGCAGTTCTTC. This codes for CASSLGAPREQFF. V and J are TRBV7-3 and TRBJ2-1; tentatively, D is TRBD1 (5 bases). This CDR3 is built from 13 residues. Trimming removed 2 bases at V and 10 bases at J, with 12 bases between. The germline V gene has CDR1 SGHTA and CDR2 FQGTGA.

V and J are TRBV2 and TRBJ2-1; 12 bases fit TRBD2. V gave up 4 bases and J gave up 1 base; unmatched junction bases: 11. The CDR3 is 19 residues long. CDR1 is SNHLY, CDR2 FYNNEI, per germline. The CDR3 loop is CASSVGGLAGFGSYNEQFF. In DNA form, the CDR3 reads TGTGCCAGCAGTGTAGGGGGACTAGCGGGTTTCGGATCCTACAATGAGCAGTTCTTC.

In nucleotides, the CDR3 is TGCGCCAGCAGCGCCCGGGGCCCCGGGGAGCTGTTTTTT. The encoded protein is CASSARGPGELFF. The genes are TRBV5-1 and TRBJ2-2; D is possibly TRBD1 or TRBD2 (5 bases each). The CDR3 has 13 amino acids. Germline V CDR1 and CDR2: SGHRS, YFSETQ. Trimming left V 4 bases short and J 6 bases short, with 10 bases between.

The chain uses TRBV5-1 and TRBJ2-1; perhaps TRBD2 as D (5 bases). CDR3 length: 15 residues. Deletions cut 2 bases from V and 0 bases from J, with 9 bases between. Germline loops: CDR1 SGHRS, CDR2 YFSETQ. CDR3 sequence: CASSFGLFSYNEQFF. The CDR3 DNA reads as TGCGCCAGCAGCTTTGGACTTTTCTCCTACAATGAGCAGTTCTTC.

This chain connects TRBV9 to TRBJ2-1, with D perhaps matching TRBD2 (5 bases). Germline CDR1 SGDLS, CDR2 YYNGEE. Trimming removed 3 bases at V and 9 bases at J, with 16 bases between. This CDR3 has 14 residues. The CDR3 DNA sequence: TGTGCCAGCAGCGCCTACAAGGAGGCAAGTGAGCAGTTCTTC. Translated, it gives CASSAYKEASEQFF.

The rearrangement uses TRBV5-1 and TRBJ2-4; D gene unclear. Trimming took 1 base from V and 1 from J, leaving 9 bases between them. The CDR3 is made up of 15 amino acids. CDR1 and CDR2 from the germline V gene are SGHRS and YFSETQ. This CDR3 reads CASSLSTGAKNIQYF. The CDR3 DNA is TGCGCCAGCAGCTTGTCGACGGGTGCCAAAAACATTCAGTACTTC.

V gene TRBV7-2 combines with J gene TRBJ2-1; 9 bases fit TRBD2. This CDR3 has 14 residues. From germline, CDR1 is SGHTA and CDR2 FQGNSA. Germline trimming cut 1 base from V and 8 bases from J; bases unmatched to any gene: 3. DNA of the CDR3: TGTGCCAGCAGCTTAGGCGGGAGGGTCTATGAGCAGTTCTTC. As protein: CASSLGGRVYEQFF.

This clone was seen once. The chain has TRBV12-5 and TRBJ2-1; D is unresolved. Per germline, CDR1 LGHNT and CDR2 FRNRAP. The CDR3 contains 12 residues. Trimming cost V 6 bases and J 8 bases, with 11 bases left between them. CDR3 residues: CASGQESHEQFF. The CDR3 DNA is TGTGCTAGTGGACAAGAGTCCCATGAGCAGTTCTTC.

V and J are TRBV6-1 and TRBJ2-3; D is uncertain. This CDR3 comprises 14 residues. Germline CDR1 is MNHNS and CDR2 is SASEGT. V was pared by 3 bases and J by 4 bases, with 11 bases between. CDR3 in DNA: TGTGCCAGCAGTGACGCGCCCCGGGCAGATACGCAGTATTTT. This gives the protein CASSDAPRADTQYF.